The next 30 T cell receptor beta chains were all read from a single sample in a study of OX40 agonist ivuxolimab in advanced cancers. Library method: the immunoSEQ multiplex PCR assay. Drawn from immuneACCESS, this table holds only the in-frame rearrangements with V and J called that TCRdb kept. Clones are partly lost; checked studies trace under half to an unresolved V gene and leave the rest unexplained. The sample contains some 90,000 clones, about 87% of them found a single time. The ten largest clones take up roughly 4% of the sample. The source material was CD4+ or CD8+ T cells sorted from blood, sampled in a trial of the OX40 agonist ivuxolimab. These receptors were obtained from an adult with an advanced solid tumor such as melanoma, head and neck, liver or kidney cancer.

This clone was recorded a few times. The chain carries TRBV14 and TRBJ2-5; D remains unclear. V lost 0 bases, J lost 7 bases, and 0 bases lay in between. Per the germline V gene, CDR1 is SGHDN and CDR2 is FVKESK. The CDR3 has 10 amino acids. This chain's CDR3 is CASSQETQYF. The CDR3 DNA reads TGTGCCAGCAGCCAAGAGACCCAGTACTTC.

This clone has just one count. This chain links TRBV12-5 with TRBJ1-2, with D unresolved. The CDR3 consists of 13 residues. In germline, CDR1 is LGHNT, CDR2 FRNRAP. Trimming shortened V by 2 bases and J by 4 bases, and 8 bases separated the two germline ends. The CDR3 bases are TGTGCTAGTGGTTTGATAGGCGGCTATGGCTACACCTTC. Translated, it gives CASGLIGGYGYTF.

The chain employs TRBV5-6 and TRBJ1-2; 9 bases match TRBD1. Germline CDR1 is SGHDT and CDR2 is YYEEEE. CDR3 length: 16 amino acids. The V and J ends lost 2 bases and 0 bases, in that order; junction bases with no gene match: 5. CDR3 region: CASSFGQGTTNYGYTF. CDR3 nucleotides: TGTGCCAGCAGCTTCGGACAGGGGACAACTAACTATGGCTACACCTTC.

The J gene is TRBJ1-2, the V gene TRBV10-3, with D unresolved. The CDR3 runs 15 residues. Germline CDR1 reads ENHRY; CDR2 reads SYGVKD. V gave up 0 bases and J gave up 8 bases, with 16 bases separating them. The CDR3 DNA reads TGTGCCATCAGTGAGTCGACTCTGAGGGCTAGGGGCTACACCTTC. Residues: CAISESTLRARGYTF.

This chain connects TRBV6-4 to TRBJ2-2; possible D gene TRBD2, 5 bases. V lost 7 bases and J 3 bases, leaving 12 bases between the germline ends. This CDR3 is 14 amino acids long. Per germline, CDR1 MRHNA and CDR2 SNTAGT. The CDR3 DNA reads TGTGCCAGCAAGCCATCCGGGGACACCGGGGAGCTGTTTTTT. Encoded protein: CASKPSGDTGELFF.

The chain employs TRBV7-9 and TRBJ2-7; TRBD2 matches at 8 bases. This CDR3 contains 14 residues. Germline V lookup: CDR1 SEHNR, CDR2 FQNEAQ (reference sequence). With V trimmed by 3 bases and J by 4 bases, 5 bases remained unmatched. The CDR3: CASSFPGLGYEQYF. CDR3 DNA sequence: TGTGCCAGCAGCTTCCCGGGACTAGGGTACGAGCAGTACTTC.

The gene calls are TRBV25-1 and TRBJ1-2; D unresolved. Germline lookup yields CDR1 MGHDK and CDR2 SYGVNS. The CDR3 sequence is 16 residues long. V gave up 4 bases and J gave up 0 bases, with 15 bases separating them. The CDR3 protein is CASSVLGGVTNYGYTF. For the CDR3, the DNA is TGTGCCAGCAGTGTACTGGGTGGGGTAACTAACTATGGCTACACCTTC.

The V and J genes are TRBV9 and TRBJ2-3; D gene unclear. The CDR3 spans 13 residues. Deletions cut 2 bases from V and 5 bases from J, with 9 bases between. Per germline, CDR1 SGDLS and CDR2 YYNGEE. The CDR3: CASSVFWLDTQYF. The CDR3 nucleotides read TGTGCCAGCAGCGTTTTCTGGTTAGATACGCAGTATTTT.

The V gene is TRBV9, the J gene TRBJ1-1; maybe TRBD1 (6 bases). CDR1 and CDR2 (germline): SGDLS, YYNGEE. The CDR3 runs to 14 residues. V lost 3 bases to trimming and J lost 1 base, with 10 bases between them. CDR3: CASSGPRGNTEAFF. The CDR3 nucleotides are TGTGCCAGCAGCGGCCCCAGGGGGAACACTGAAGCTTTCTTT.

The rearrangement uses TRBV7-2 and TRBJ2-2; the match to TRBD2 covers 10 bases. V trimming: 5 bases; J trimming: 2 bases; junction bases outside the gene matches: 5. The CDR3 covers 16 residues. Germline values: CDR1 SGHTA, CDR2 FQGNSA. CDR3 coding DNA: TGTGCCAGCAGCCTCCGACTAGCGGGTAACACCGGGGAGCTGTTTTTT. This translates into CASSLRLAGNTGELFF.

The genes are TRBV4-3 and TRBJ2-2, with TRBD1 identical over 9 bases. This CDR3 contains 19 residues. V was clipped by 1 base and J by 1 base; unmatched bases: 10. Germline V gene lookup returns CDR1 LGHNA and CDR2 YSLEER. The CDR3, as DNA: TGCGCCAGCAGCCAAGGAGGGACAGGGCCCTTCAAGAACACCGGGGAGCTGTTTTTT. Its protein is CASSQGGTGPFKNTGELFF.

This clone was counted once. The chain combines TRBV28 with TRBJ2-7; D is possibly TRBD1 or TRBD2 (5 bases each). There are 16 residues in the CDR3. Trimming stripped 7 bases from V and 0 bases from J, with 19 bases between. Germline V gives CDR1 MDHEN, CDR2 SYDVKM. The CDR3 spells CASTHPGQGSSYEQYF. CDR3 nucleotide sequence: TGTGCCAGCACTCATCCGGGGCAGGGAAGCTCCTACGAGCAGTACTTC.

The CDR3 here is CASSPWGRQGISSYNEQFF. The CDR3 DNA sequence: TGTGCCAGCAGCCCCTGGGGACGACAGGGAATAAGCTCCTACAATGAGCAGTTCTTC. This chain joins TRBV7-6 and TRBJ2-1; 7 bases agree with TRBD1. Germline CDR1 SGHVS, CDR2 FNYEAQ. The CDR3 covers 19 residues. Germline trimming cut 5 bases from V and 0 bases from J; bases unmatched to any gene: 16.

The gene calls are TRBV19 and TRBJ1-3; D unresolved. The CDR3 has 12 residues. Between the trimmed V and J ends, which lost 4 bases and 0 bases, there was a span of 1 base. The germline gives CDR1 LNHDA, CDR2 SQIVND (reference sequence). Written as DNA, the CDR3 is TGTGCCAGTAGTACCTCTGGAAACACCATATATTTT. Amino acid sequence: CASSTSGNTIYF.

The chain joins TRBV9 to TRBJ2-1, with TRBD1 matching over 8 bases. This CDR3 spans 12 amino acids. The trim removed 4 bases at V and 10 bases at J, leaving 4 bases unmatched. Germline V lookup: CDR1 SGDLS, CDR2 YYNGEE. This CDR3 is CASSKTGGEQFF. CDR3 bases: TGTGCCAGCAGCAAAACAGGGGGAGAGCAGTTCTTC.

This clone was counted a single time. The chain links TRBV5-1 to TRBJ2-1, with 10 bases matching TRBD1. This CDR3 spans 15 amino acids. CDR1 and CDR2 (germline): SGHRS, YFSETQ. V shed 3 bases and J 3 bases; nucleotides not matched to a gene: 3. Here the CDR3 reads CASSSDRGFYNEQFF. CDR3 nucleotide sequence: TGCGCCAGCAGCTCGGACAGGGGGTTCTACAATGAGCAGTTCTTC.

The chain uses TRBV5-1 and TRBJ1-2; D not resolved. Germline CDR1 reads SGHRS; CDR2 reads YFSETQ. The V gene lost 0 bases and the J gene lost 7 bases, with 13 bases spanning the gap. The CDR3 length is 14 residues. CDR3: CASSLAGESGGYTF. The CDR3 DNA sequence: TGCGCCAGCAGCTTGGCCGGGGAATCTGGTGGCTACACCTTC.

This rearrangement joins TRBV10-1 to TRBJ2-3; 10 nucleotides match TRBD1. Trimming took 3 bases from V and 6 from J; bases not matched to a gene: 3. Germline V gene data show CDR1 as WNHNN and CDR2 as SYGVQD (reference sequence). CDR3 length: 14 residues. CDR3 in DNA: TGCGCCAGCAGTGAAGGGACAGGGGCGGATACGCAGTATTTT. Its translation is CASSEGTGADTQYF.

DNA of the CDR3: TGTGCCAGCAGCTTATTGCCTGGCTATGGCTACACCTTC. This encodes CASSLLPGYGYTF. The chain links TRBV11-3 to TRBJ1-2; no reliable D call. There are 13 residues in the CDR3. Per germline, CDR1 SGHNT and CDR2 YENEEA. Trimming shortened V by 2 bases and J by 4 bases, and 8 bases separated the two germline ends.

CDR3 in amino acids: CASSSPSSGTASNQPQHF. CDR3 nucleotide sequence: TGTGCCAGCAGTTCTCCCTCCTCCGGGACAGCTAGCAATCAGCCCCAGCATTTT. The chain is built from TRBV28 and TRBJ1-5; TRBD1 matches at 7 bases. The CDR3 totals 18 residues. The ends lost 4 bases at V and 0 bases at J; junction bases unmatched: 12. CDR1 is MDHEN, CDR2 SYDVKM, per germline.

This chain uses TRBV19 with TRBJ2-7; 12 positions match TRBD1. V lost 9 bases and J lost 6; bases outside the gene matches: 9. This CDR3 has 14 amino acids. Germline CDR1 reads LNHDA; CDR2 reads SQIVND (reference sequence). The CDR3 loop is CASAPGQGASEQYV. DNA for the CDR3: TGTGCCAGCGCCCCGGGACAGGGGGCGTCCGAGCAGTACGTC.

This chain joins TRBV7-6 and TRBJ2-5, with 9 bases lining up with TRBD2. Trimming at V came to 4 bases and at J to 2 bases, leaving 5 bases not matched to a gene. CDR3 length: 15 amino acids. CDR1 and CDR2 from the germline V gene are SGHVS and FNYEAQ. CDR3 region: CASSSLAGSQETQYF. The CDR3 DNA reads as TGTGCCAGCAGCTCGCTAGCGGGATCACAAGAGACCCAGTACTTC.

The chain couples TRBV27 to TRBJ1-3, with D unclear. CDR3 length equals 14 residues. V lost 5 bases and J lost 0, with 8 bases in between. Germline-derived CDR1 and CDR2 are MNHEY and SMNVEV (reference sequence). The CDR3 spells CASSSQISGNTIYF. The CDR3 DNA follows: TGTGCCAGCAGTAGTCAGATCTCTGGAAACACCATATATTTT.

This clone was counted at least ten times. The chain uses TRBV9 and TRBJ2-7; D not certain. CDR3 length: 14 amino acids. With 1 base removed from V and 4 bases from J, the gap between germline ends came to 12 bases. From germline, CDR1 is SGDLS and CDR2 YYNGEE. The DNA for the CDR3 is TGTGCCAGCAGCGTACATTGGGTCGGGTACGAGCAGTACTTC. This codes for CASSVHWVGYEQYF.

The chain combines TRBV11-3 with TRBJ1-1; D gene uncertain. Germline assignment: CDR1 SGHNT and CDR2 YENEEA. V dropped 1 base and J dropped 0 bases, with 12 bases sitting between them. The CDR3 covers 16 residues. CDR3 bases: TGTGCCAGCAGCTTAGCCCCCCCGGGCATGAACACTGAAGCTTTCTTT. It is translated as CASSLAPPGMNTEAFF.

The chain has TRBV11-2 and TRBJ2-5, with 8 bases aligning to TRBD2. Looked up from germline, CDR1 is SGHAT and CDR2 is FQNNGV. Losses at the gene ends were 5 bases for V and 4 bases for J; bases not matched to a gene: 9. The CDR3 is made up of 15 amino acids. In nucleotides, the CDR3 is TGTGCCAGCAGCCTAGCGGGTGTTTTCCCAGAGACCCAGTACTTC. This encodes CASSLAGVFPETQYF. Combining the CDR3 with reference TRBV11-2 and TRBJ2-5 gives the whole variable domain EAGVAQSPRYKIIEKRQSVAFWCNPISGHATLYWYQQILGQGPKLLIQFQNNGVVDDSQLPKDRFSAERLKGVDSTLKIQPAKLEDSAVYLCASSLAGVFPETQYFGPGTRLLVL.

The V gene is TRBV5-6, the J gene TRBJ2-1; the match to TRBD1 covers 9 bases. CDR1 and CDR2 (germline): SGHDT, YYEEEE. V lost 3 bases and J lost 1; bases outside the gene matches: 5. CDR3 length equals 16 residues. CDR3 sequence (DNA): TGTGCCAGCAGCTGGTGGGGACAGGGATCCTACAATGAGCAGTTCTTC. This translates into CASSWWGQGSYNEQFF.

This chain links TRBV6-5 with TRBJ2-3; no clear D. CDR3 length equals 16 residues. The ends were cut back, 4 bases at V and 5 bases at J, with 19 bases in the middle. Germline values: CDR1 MNHEY, CDR2 SVGAGI. The CDR3 sequence: CASSSQPGPPRDTQYF. CDR3 in DNA: TGTGCCAGCAGTTCCCAACCCGGGCCCCCACGAGATACGCAGTATTTT.

V usage is TRBV20-1 and J usage is TRBJ2-1, with D unclear. The CDR3 length is 11 residues. Germline V gene sequence: CDR1 DFQATT, CDR2 SNEGSKA (reference sequence). Trimming cost V 4 bases and J 2 bases, with 3 bases left between them. CDR3 bases: TGCAGTGCTACTGCCTACAATGAGCAGTTCTTC. Its translation: CSATAYNEQFF.

This clone turned up a few times. The rearrangement joins TRBV7-2 to TRBJ1-1; no reliable D call. The germline CDR1 and CDR2 sequences are SGHTA and FQGNSA. Between the trimmed V and J ends, which lost 2 bases and 1 base, there was a span of 11 bases. CDR3 size: 15 residues. As DNA, the CDR3 is TGTGCCAGCAGCTTACGAGTTCAGAAGAACACTGAAGCTTTCTTT. This translates into CASSLRVQKNTEAFF.